Included here is one T cell receptor (beta chain) sequence, with context. What this receptor recognizes is not known. Base qualities are not at hand, and no much larger clone is one base apart. The CDR3 starts with the cysteine, ends with the phenylalanine, and has 12 residues. CDR3 DNA is the only sequence kept; it has 36 bases, read in frame from the first base. Taken from the germline V gene, the CDR1 and CDR2 loops are MDHEN and SYDVKM. V drops 8 bases and J drops 6 bases, leaving 11 bases in between. The sample's time point, from its label and the paper: about 28 days (+/-7) after the second vaccine dose. AZD1222 recipients with second doses at about 4 weeks or about 12 weeks were pooled, because spike-specific TCR depth and breadth did not differ between schedules. The vaccinee samples were drawn from two UK trials, COV001 and COV002, one of which was a single-blind randomized controlled phase 2/3 trial testing AZD1222 (ChAdOx1 nCoV-19) in healthy adults. For TCRbeta chain sequencing, PBMC samples from trial participants were taken at day 0 and at day 28 after the second dose.

The CDR3 regions of human TCRbeta chains were subjected to immunosequencing. The study's own analysis went as follows. TCRs in the repertoires were compared against a reference library of SARS-CoV-2-specific TCRs that had been generated with the MIRA antigen-specificity platform. Breadth meant the fraction of unique TCRs that were SARS-CoV-2-associated, whereas depth meant the fraction of total T cells that were SARS-CoV-2-associated. Using the MIRA data, each spike-specific TCR was mapped to the spike region that the TCR reacts to and placed in a CD4 or CD8 class. Log10-transformed breadth and depth values were compared by one-way ANOVA with Sidak's multiple comparisons tests. This is the immuneACCESS table as TCRdb keeps it, with only in-frame sequences that have V and J called. A part of the clones is gone; compared with another copy, unresolved V genes explain less than half, and the rest is unexplained. The D gene and trimming were derived from the DNA, and the V and J assignments and clone size from that table. The sample data list about 56,000 clones, and 80% to 90% of these were observed just once. Around 7% of the sample is held by the ten biggest clonotypes.

This sample is part of a study of T cell responses to AZD1222 COVID-19 vaccine (dated by TCRdb to the early 2020s). Background for the entire study: TCR sequencing was performed for 230 to 250 trial participants, of whom around 200 were given two doses of AZD1222 and some 25 were given two doses of MenACWY control vaccine. Enrollment into the trials was organized by age into subgroups of 18-55, 56-69 and 70-plus years, and those subgroups contained approximately 160, 26 and 62 TCR-sequenced participants, respectively.

The full study reports these points: Because no day 14 peak-response samples were available, the repertoires could be characterized only after the peak T cell response. Epitopes outside the regions mutated in the B.1.351 and B.1.1.7 variants were reportedly recognized by nearly half of the unique spike-specific TCRs. The whole spike protein was spanned by vaccine-associated CD4 TCRs, and dominant responses were seen in regions 160-218 and 743-854. Participants were mostly white British and included more females than males, and it was suggested by the authors that clonal diversity may have been underestimated. Conclusions about previously exposed vaccinees are limited, since just 5 to 7 AZD1222 recipients were seropositive for SARS-CoV-2 at baseline. After two AZD1222 doses, spike-specific TCR breadth and depth were significantly higher than at day 0 and than in MenACWY recipients. In the small 56-69-year group, the increase in depth fell short of significance, most likely because of low power.

Recombination joined TRBV28 with TRBJ1-5, with no confidently assigned D gene. The sequence came from an adult who received the AZD1222 COVID-19 vaccine. The material was peripheral blood, obtained 28 days after the second AZD1222 dose. The CDR3 loop reads CASEVGGQPQHF. The nucleotides read TGTGCCAGCGAAGTAGGTGGTCAGCCCCAGCATTTT.